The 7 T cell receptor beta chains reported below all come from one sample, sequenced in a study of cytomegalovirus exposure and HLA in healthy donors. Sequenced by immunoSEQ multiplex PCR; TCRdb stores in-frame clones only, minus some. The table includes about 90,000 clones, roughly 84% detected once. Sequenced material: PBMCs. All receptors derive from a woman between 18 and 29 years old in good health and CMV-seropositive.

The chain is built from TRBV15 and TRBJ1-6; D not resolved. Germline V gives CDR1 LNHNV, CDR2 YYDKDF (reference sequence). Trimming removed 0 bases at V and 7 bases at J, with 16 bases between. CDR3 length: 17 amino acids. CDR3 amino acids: CATSRDGEEALNSPLHF. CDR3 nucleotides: TGTGCCACCAGCAGAGATGGTGAAGAAGCCTTAAATTCACCCCTCCACTTT.

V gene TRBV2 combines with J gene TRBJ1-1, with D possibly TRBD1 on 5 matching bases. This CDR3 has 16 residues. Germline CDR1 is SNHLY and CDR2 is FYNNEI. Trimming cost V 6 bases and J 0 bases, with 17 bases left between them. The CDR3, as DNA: TGTGCCAGCAGCCGAAGCCCCAGGGAAATGAACACTGAAGCTTTCTTT. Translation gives CASSRSPREMNTEAFF.

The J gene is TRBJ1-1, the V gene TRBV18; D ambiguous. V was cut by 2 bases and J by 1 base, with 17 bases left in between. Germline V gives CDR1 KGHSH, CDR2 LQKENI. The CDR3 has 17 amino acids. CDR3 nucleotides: TGTGCCAGCTCACCAATCATCAATTGGGAGACGAACACTGAAGCTTTCTTT. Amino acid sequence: CASSPIINWETNTEAFF.

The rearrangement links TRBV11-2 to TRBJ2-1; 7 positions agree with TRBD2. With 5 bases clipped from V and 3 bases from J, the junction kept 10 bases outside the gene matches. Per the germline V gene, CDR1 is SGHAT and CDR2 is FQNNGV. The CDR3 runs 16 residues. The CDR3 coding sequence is TGTGCCAGCAGCCCTTCCCAGCGGGGCTACTACAATGAGCAGTTCTTC. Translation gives CASSPSQRGYYNEQFF.

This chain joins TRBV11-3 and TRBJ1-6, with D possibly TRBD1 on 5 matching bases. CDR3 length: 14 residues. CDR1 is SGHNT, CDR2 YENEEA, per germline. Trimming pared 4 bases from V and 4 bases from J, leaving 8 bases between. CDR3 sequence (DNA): TGTGCCAGCAGCTCGACAGCGTATAATTCACCCCTCCACTTT. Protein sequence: CASSSTAYNSPLHF.

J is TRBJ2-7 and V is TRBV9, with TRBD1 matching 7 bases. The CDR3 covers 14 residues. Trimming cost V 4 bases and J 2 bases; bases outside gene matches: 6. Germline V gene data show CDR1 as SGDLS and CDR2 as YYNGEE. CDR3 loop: CASSPYQGAYEQYF. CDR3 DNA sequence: TGTGCCAGCAGCCCCTATCAGGGGGCCTACGAGCAGTACTTC.

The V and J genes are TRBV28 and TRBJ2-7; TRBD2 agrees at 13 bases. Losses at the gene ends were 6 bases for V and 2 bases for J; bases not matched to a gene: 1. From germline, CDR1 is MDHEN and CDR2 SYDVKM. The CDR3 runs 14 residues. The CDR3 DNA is TGTGCCAGCAGAGGACTAGCGGGGGCCTACGAGCAGTACTTC. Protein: CASRGLAGAYEQYF. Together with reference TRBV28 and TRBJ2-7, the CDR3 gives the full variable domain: DVKVTQSSRYLVKRTGEKVFLECVQDMDHENMFWYRQDPGLGLRLIYFSYDVKMKEKGDIPEGYSVSREKKERFSLILESASTNQTSMYLCASRGLAGAYEQYFGPGTRLTVT.